Each of the 5 T cell receptor beta chains below was sequenced from the same sample in a study of identical twins. A single record per CDR3 protein comes from TCRdb applying MiXCR to the 5' RACE reads. This sample yields about 660,000 distinct CDR3 sequences, of which roughly 8% are seen a single time; roughly 0.9% belongs to the top ten. The sample was also reused in another study, on yellow fever vaccine responses in identical twins.

Sequences were obtained from PBMCs. The source of these receptors is a young woman in good health.

Only a few counts were recorded for this clonotype. The V gene is TRBV12-3 or TRBV12-4, the J gene TRBJ1-1; D is unclear. The CDR3 loop spans 14 amino acids. Trimming removed 4 bases at V and 6 bases at J, with 15 bases between. The CDR3 DNA follows: TGTGCCAGCAGTTCGATGCCCCCGGCGGCTGAAGCTTTCTTT. It yields the protein CASSSMPPAAEAFF.

This sequence joins TRBV2 and TRBJ2-6; perhaps TRBD1 as D (5 bases). Germline CDR1 reads SNHLY; CDR2 reads FYNNEI. The CDR3 loop spans 17 amino acids. With 2 bases removed from V and 0 bases from J, the gap between germline ends came to 11 bases. The CDR3 protein is CASSEMGDSSGANVLTF. As DNA, the CDR3 is TGTGCCAGCAGTGAAATGGGTGACAGCTCTGGGGCCAACGTCCTGACTTTC.

This clonotype was picked up many times. V is TRBV7-2 and J is TRBJ2-7; TRBD1 or TRBD2 may be the D gene (6 bases each). Trimming took 5 bases from V and 3 from J, leaving 23 bases between them. Germline CDR1 reads SGHTA; CDR2 reads FQGNSA. The CDR3 is 17 amino acids. CDR3 sequence: CASSRGARDTVVYEQYF. CDR3 coding DNA: TGTGCCAGCAGCCGCGGGGCCCGGGACACTGTCGTCTACGAGCAGTACTTC.

There are many counts of this clonotype. The chain combines TRBV14 with TRBJ2-1; D not certain. The germline V and J ends were trimmed by 2 bases and 3 bases, with 17 bases remaining between them. The germline V gene encodes CDR1 SGHDN and CDR2 FVKESK. The CDR3 runs 17 residues. The CDR3 sequence is CASSQSQRAASYNEQFF. CDR3 nucleotides: TGTGCCAGCAGCCAATCTCAACGGGCAGCAAGCTACAATGAGCAGTTCTTC. The full variable domain, its missing parts supplied by reference TRBV14 and TRBJ2-1, is EAGVTQFPSHSVIEKGQTVTLRCDPISGHDNLYWYRRVMGKEIKFLLHFVKESKQDESGMPNNRFLAERTGGTYSTLKVQPAELEDSGVYFCASSQSQRAASYNEQFFGPGTRLTVL.

The chain has TRBV4-3 and TRBJ2-1; 10 nucleotides align to TRBD2. Germline trimming cut 0 bases from V and 8 bases from J; bases unmatched to any gene: 4. The CDR3 covers 15 residues. In germline, CDR1 is LGHNA, CDR2 YSLEER. CDR3 nucleotide sequence: TGCGCCAGCAGCCAAGATGAGCGGGAGGGCCATGAGCAGTTCTTC. Translation: CASSQDEREGHEQFF.